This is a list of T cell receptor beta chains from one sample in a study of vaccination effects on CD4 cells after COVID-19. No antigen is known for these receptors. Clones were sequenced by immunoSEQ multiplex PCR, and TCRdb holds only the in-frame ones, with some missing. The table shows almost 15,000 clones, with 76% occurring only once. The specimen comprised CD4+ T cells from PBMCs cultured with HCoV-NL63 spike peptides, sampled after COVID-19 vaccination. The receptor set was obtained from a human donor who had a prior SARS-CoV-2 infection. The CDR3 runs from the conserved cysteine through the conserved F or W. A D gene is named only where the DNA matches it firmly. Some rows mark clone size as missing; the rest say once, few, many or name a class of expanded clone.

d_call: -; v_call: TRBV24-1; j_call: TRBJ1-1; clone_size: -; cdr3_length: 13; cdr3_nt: TGTGCCACCAGGCAAGGAGGAGACACTGAAGCTTTCTTT; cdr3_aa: CATRQGGDTEAFF
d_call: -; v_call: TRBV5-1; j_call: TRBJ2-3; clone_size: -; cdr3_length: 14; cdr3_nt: TGCGCCAGCAGCTTGGGGACTACCACAGATACGCAGTATTTT; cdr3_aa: CASSLGTTTDTQYF
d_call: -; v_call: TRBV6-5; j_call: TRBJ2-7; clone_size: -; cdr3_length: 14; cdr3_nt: TGTGCCAGCAGCTTACAGGCAGGGATCTACGAGCAGTACTTC; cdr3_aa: CASSLQAGIYEQYF
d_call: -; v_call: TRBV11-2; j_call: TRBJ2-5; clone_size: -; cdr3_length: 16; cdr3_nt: TGTGCCAGCAGACGCCGTCCCCAGGGGGAGGGAGAGACCCAGTACTTC; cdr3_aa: CASRRRPQGEGETQYF
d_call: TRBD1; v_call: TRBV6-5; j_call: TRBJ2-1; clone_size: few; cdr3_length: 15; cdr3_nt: TGTGCCAGCAGATTGACAGGGGGTGGCTACAATGAGCAGTTCTTC; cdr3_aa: CASRLTGGGYNEQFF
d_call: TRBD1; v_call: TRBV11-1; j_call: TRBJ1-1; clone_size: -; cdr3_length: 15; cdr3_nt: TGTGCCAGCAGCGCCCAGGGGGCGGTGAACACTGAAGCTTTCTTT; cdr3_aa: CASSAQGAVNTEAFF
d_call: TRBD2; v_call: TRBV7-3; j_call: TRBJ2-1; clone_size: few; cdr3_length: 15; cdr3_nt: TGTGCCAGCAGCCTCGGACTAGCGGGAAACAATGAGCAGTTCTTC; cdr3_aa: CASSLGLAGNNEQFF
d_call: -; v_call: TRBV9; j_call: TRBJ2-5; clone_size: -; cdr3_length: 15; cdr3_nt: TGTGCCAGCGGATCCGGGACACCTCTCCAAGAGACCCAGTACTTC; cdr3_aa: CASGSGTPLQETQYF
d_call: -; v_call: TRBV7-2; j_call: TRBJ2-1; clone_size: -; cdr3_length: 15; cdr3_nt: TGTGCCAGCAGCTTCAGGGGCGGTTCCTACAATGAGCAGTTCTTC; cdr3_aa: CASSFRGGSYNEQFF
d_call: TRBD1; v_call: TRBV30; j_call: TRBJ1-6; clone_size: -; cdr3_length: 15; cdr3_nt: TGTGCCTGGAGTGAAACGACAGGGAGGTATTCACCCCTCCACTTT; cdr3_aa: CAWSETTGRYSPLHF
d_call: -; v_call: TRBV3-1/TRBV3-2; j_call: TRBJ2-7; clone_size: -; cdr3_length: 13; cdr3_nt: TGTGCCAGCAGCCCGACAGGAACCTACGAGCAGTACTTC; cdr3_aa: CASSPTGTYEQYF
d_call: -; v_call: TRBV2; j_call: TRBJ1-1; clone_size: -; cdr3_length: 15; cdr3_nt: TGTGCCAGCAGATCCCAGAGGGTCACCACCTCTGAAGCTTTCTTT; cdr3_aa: CASRSQRVTTSEAFF
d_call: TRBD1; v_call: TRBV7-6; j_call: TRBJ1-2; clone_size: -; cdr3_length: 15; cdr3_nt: TGTGCCAGCAGCCCCACTACAGGGGGAAACTATGGCTACACCTTC; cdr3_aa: CASSPTTGGNYGYTF
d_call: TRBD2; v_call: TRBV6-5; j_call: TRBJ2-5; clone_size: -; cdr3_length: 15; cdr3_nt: TGTGCCAGCAGGACCTCGGGGGGGAATCAAGAGACCCAGTACTTC; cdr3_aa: CASRTSGGNQETQYF
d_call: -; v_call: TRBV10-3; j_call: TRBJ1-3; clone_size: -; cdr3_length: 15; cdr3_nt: TGTGCCATCACCCCAGGGAGGAGCTCTGGAAACACCATATATTTT; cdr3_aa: CAITPGRSSGNTIYF
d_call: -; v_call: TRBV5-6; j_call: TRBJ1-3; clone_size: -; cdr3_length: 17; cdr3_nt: TGTGCCAGCAGCTTTCGGGGACGCGTCGGGTCTGGAAACACCATATATTTT; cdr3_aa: CASSFRGRVGSGNTIYF
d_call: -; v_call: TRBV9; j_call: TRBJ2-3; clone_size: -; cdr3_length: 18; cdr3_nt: TGTGCCAGCAGCGCCTCCCGTGGATCCTCGATTAGCACAGATACGCAGTATTTT; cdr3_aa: CASSASRGSSISTDTQYF
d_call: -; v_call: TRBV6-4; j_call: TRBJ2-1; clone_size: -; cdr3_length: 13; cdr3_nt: TGTGCCAGCAGTGAGCCCTTGAAGAATGAGCAGTTCTTC; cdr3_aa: CASSEPLKNEQFF
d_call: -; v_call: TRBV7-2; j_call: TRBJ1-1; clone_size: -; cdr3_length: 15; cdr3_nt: TGTGCCAGCAGCTTACGCGTCACAGCCCCCGGTGAAGCTTTCTTT; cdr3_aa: CASSLRVTAPGEAFF